This is a list of T cell receptor beta chains from one sample in a study of T cells in localized non-small cell lung cancer. Only in-frame clones appear in the TCRdb table, and some are missing; sequencing was by immunoSEQ multiplex PCR. There are more than 45,000 clones in the sample; approximately 80% occur only once, and about 18% lies in the top ten. The starting material was peripheral blood mononuclear cells, obtained before any cancer treatment. The receptors were sampled from a man aged 35 to 69 with stage III lung adenocarcinoma. Both conserved end residues are part of each CDR3. Fields, in order: CDR3 protein, CDR3 DNA, J gene, D gene, clone size, CDR3 length, V gene. D genes are given only for firm matches. Size tells how often a clone was seen (once, few, many) or the class of an expanded clone, and some rows leave it out.

cdr3_aa: CASSLATTEAFF; cdr3_nt: TGTGCCAGCTCACTAGCCACCACTGAAGCTTTCTTT; j_call: TRBJ1-1; d_call: .; clone_size: .; cdr3_length: 12; v_call: TRBV6-5
cdr3_aa: CASSPNTGELFF; cdr3_nt: TGTGCCAGCTCACCGAACACCGGGGAGCTGTTTTTT; j_call: TRBJ2-2; d_call: .; clone_size: .; cdr3_length: 12; v_call: TRBV18
cdr3_aa: CASTGGGLTGELFF; cdr3_nt: TGTGCCAGCACAGGGGGGGGGCTCACCGGGGAGCTGTTTTTT; j_call: TRBJ2-2; d_call: .; clone_size: once; cdr3_length: 14; v_call: TRBV5-4
cdr3_aa: CASSVATQTQETQYF; cdr3_nt: TGTGCCAGCAGCGTAGCTACGCAGACCCAAGAGACCCAGTACTTC; j_call: TRBJ2-5; d_call: .; clone_size: .; cdr3_length: 15; v_call: TRBV9
cdr3_aa: CASRIGTAFEAFF; cdr3_nt: TGTGCCAGCAGGATAGGGACGGCCTTCGAAGCTTTCTTT; j_call: TRBJ1-1; d_call: .; clone_size: .; cdr3_length: 13; v_call: TRBV4-2
cdr3_aa: CASSFGIGQGDQPQHF; cdr3_nt: TGTGCCAGCAGCTTCGGAATTGGACAGGGCGATCAGCCCCAGCATTTT; j_call: TRBJ1-5; d_call: TRBD1; clone_size: .; cdr3_length: 16; v_call: TRBV7-2
cdr3_aa: CASRSFKLNYGYTF; cdr3_nt: TGTGCCAGCAGGTCCTTTAAGCTTAACTATGGCTACACCTTC; j_call: TRBJ1-2; d_call: .; clone_size: .; cdr3_length: 14; v_call: TRBV27
cdr3_aa: CASSFQNTQYF; cdr3_nt: TGTGCCAGCAGCTTCCAGAATACGCAGTATTTT; j_call: TRBJ2-3; d_call: .; clone_size: .; cdr3_length: 11; v_call: TRBV5-5
cdr3_aa: CASSVASSGDYEQYF; cdr3_nt: TGCGCCAGCAGCGTAGCGAGTTCTGGGGACTACGAGCAGTACTTC; j_call: TRBJ2-7; d_call: .; clone_size: .; cdr3_length: 15; v_call: TRBV5-1
cdr3_aa: CASSYSERGVGGTQYF; cdr3_nt: TGTGCCAGCAGTTACTCGGAGCGGGGGGTGGGCGGTACGCAGTATTTT; j_call: TRBJ2-3; d_call: TRBD2; clone_size: .; cdr3_length: 16; v_call: TRBV6-6
cdr3_aa: CASSRGTEAFF; cdr3_nt: TGTGCCAGCAGCCGCGGCACTGAAGCTTTCTTT; j_call: TRBJ1-1; d_call: .; clone_size: .; cdr3_length: 11; v_call: TRBV6-5
cdr3_aa: CASSRGENSNQPQHF; cdr3_nt: TGTGCCAGCAGCAGAGGTGAGAATAGCAATCAGCCCCAGCATTTT; j_call: TRBJ1-5; d_call: .; clone_size: .; cdr3_length: 15; v_call: TRBV9
cdr3_aa: CASSQTSGSSDEQFF; cdr3_nt: TGTGCCAGCAGCCAGACTAGCGGGAGCTCCGATGAGCAGTTCTTC; j_call: TRBJ2-1; d_call: TRBD2; clone_size: .; cdr3_length: 15; v_call: TRBV7-7
cdr3_aa: CASSQLFTKGENTEAFF; cdr3_nt: TGCGCCAGCAGCCAACTGTTCACGAAGGGAGAGAACACTGAAGCTTTCTTT; j_call: TRBJ1-1; d_call: .; clone_size: .; cdr3_length: 17; v_call: TRBV4-3
cdr3_aa: CAWRGSGRGTEAFF; cdr3_nt: TGTGCCTGGAGGGGATCGGGTAGAGGCACTGAAGCTTTCTTT; j_call: TRBJ1-1; d_call: .; clone_size: few; cdr3_length: 14; v_call: TRBV30
cdr3_aa: CASSLIGTGYQPQHF; cdr3_nt: TGCGCCAGCAGCTTGATCGGGACAGGGTATCAGCCCCAGCATTTT; j_call: TRBJ1-5; d_call: TRBD1; clone_size: once; cdr3_length: 15; v_call: TRBV5-1
cdr3_aa: CASSQASSGKFF; cdr3_nt: TGTGCCAGCAGCCAAGCAAGTAGCGGGAAGTTCTTC; j_call: TRBJ2-1; d_call: TRBD2; clone_size: few; cdr3_length: 12; v_call: TRBV14
cdr3_aa: CASSLLSGQGETQYF; cdr3_nt: TGTGCCAGCAGCTTGTTGAGCGGGCAGGGGGAGACCCAGTACTTC; j_call: TRBJ2-5; d_call: .; clone_size: .; cdr3_length: 15; v_call: TRBV5-4
cdr3_aa: CASSQDRLANTGELFF; cdr3_nt: TGCGCCAGCAGCCAAGATAGGCTGGCGAACACCGGGGAGCTGTTTTTT; j_call: TRBJ2-2; d_call: .; clone_size: .; cdr3_length: 16; v_call: TRBV4-3
cdr3_aa: CASGRGPPNQPQHF; cdr3_nt: TGTGCCAGCGGTAGGGGTCCTCCCAATCAGCCCCAGCATTTT; j_call: TRBJ1-5; d_call: .; clone_size: .; cdr3_length: 14; v_call: TRBV27
cdr3_aa: CASGSGDRRETQYF; cdr3_nt: TGTGCCAGCGGGTCAGGGGACCGAAGAGAGACCCAGTACTTC; j_call: TRBJ2-5; d_call: .; clone_size: few; cdr3_length: 14; v_call: TRBV7-2
cdr3_aa: CASSPTGPDTQYF; cdr3_nt: TGCGCCAGCAGCCCCACAGGGCCAGATACGCAGTATTTT; j_call: TRBJ2-3; d_call: .; clone_size: .; cdr3_length: 13; v_call: TRBV5-1
cdr3_aa: CASSPYATGNEKLFF; cdr3_nt: TGCGCCAGCAGCCCATACGCCACAGGGAACGAAAAACTGTTTTTT; j_call: TRBJ1-4; d_call: .; clone_size: .; cdr3_length: 15; v_call: TRBV4-3
cdr3_aa: CASSPSGGDSGNTIYF; cdr3_nt: TGTGCCAGCAGCCCCTCGGGCGGGGACTCTGGAAACACCATATATTTT; j_call: TRBJ1-3; d_call: .; clone_size: .; cdr3_length: 16; v_call: TRBV11-2
cdr3_aa: CASSIGAGRGEQYF; cdr3_nt: TGTGCCAGTAGTATAGGCGCCGGCCGGGGGGAGCAGTACTTC; j_call: TRBJ2-7; d_call: .; clone_size: .; cdr3_length: 14; v_call: TRBV19